The sequence of this T cell receptor beta chain was determined in a study of blood T cells in healthy people across ages. The use of a sample-barcoded 5' primer and a J-beta primer mix characterized a second PCR of roughly 6 to 11 cycles. Each CDR3 protein gets one entry after TCRdb re-called the 5' RACE reads with MiXCR. The table has fewer than 900,000 distinct CDR3 sequences, about 52% seen once. This clonotype was counted a few times. The draw of peripheral blood yielded ten milliliters from each donor. The V end was cut by 1 base, the J end by 10 bases, with 11 bases between. The length of the CDR3 is 13 residues. Germline CDR1 SGHTA, CDR2 FQGNSA.

The clonotype was recovered from a woman in her sixties in good health. The sample comprised blood. This sequence joins TRBV7-2 and TRBJ2-1, with a tentative D call TRBD2 (5 bases). The CDR3 loop is CASSLGPQREQFF. The CDR3 DNA is TGTGCCAGCAGCTTAGGTCCCCAGCGGGAGCAGTTCTTC.